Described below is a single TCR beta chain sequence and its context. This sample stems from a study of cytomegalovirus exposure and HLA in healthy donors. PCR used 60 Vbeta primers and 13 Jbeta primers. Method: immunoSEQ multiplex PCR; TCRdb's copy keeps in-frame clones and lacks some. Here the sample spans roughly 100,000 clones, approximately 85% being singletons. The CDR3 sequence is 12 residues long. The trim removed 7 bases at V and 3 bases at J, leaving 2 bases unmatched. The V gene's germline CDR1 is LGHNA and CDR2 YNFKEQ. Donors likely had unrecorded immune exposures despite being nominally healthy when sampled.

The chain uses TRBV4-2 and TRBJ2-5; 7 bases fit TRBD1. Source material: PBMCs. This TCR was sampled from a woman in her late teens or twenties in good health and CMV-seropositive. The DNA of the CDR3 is TGTGCCAGCACGGGGACAGAAGAGACCCAGTACTTC. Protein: CASTGTEETQYF.